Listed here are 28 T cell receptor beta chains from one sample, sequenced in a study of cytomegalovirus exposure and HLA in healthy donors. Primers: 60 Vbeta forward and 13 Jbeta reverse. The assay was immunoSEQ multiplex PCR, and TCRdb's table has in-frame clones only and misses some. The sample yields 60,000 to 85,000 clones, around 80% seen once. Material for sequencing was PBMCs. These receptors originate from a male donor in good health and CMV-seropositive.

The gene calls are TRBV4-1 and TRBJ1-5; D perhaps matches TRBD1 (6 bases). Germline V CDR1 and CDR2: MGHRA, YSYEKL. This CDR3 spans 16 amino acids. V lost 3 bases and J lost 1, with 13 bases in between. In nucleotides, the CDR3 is TGCGCCAGCAGCCACCCGAAGGGGGAAAGCAATCAGCCCCAGCATTTT. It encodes CASSHPKGESNQPQHF.

CDR3 amino acids: CASKNRGDFSGANVLTF. CDR3 nucleotides: TGTGCCAGTAAGAACAGGGGAGACTTTTCTGGGGCCAACGTCCTGACTTTC. J is TRBJ2-6 and V is TRBV19; 7 nucleotides agree with TRBD1. Germline CDR1 and CDR2: LNHDA and SQIVND (reference sequence). The V segment lost 7 bases and the J segment 1 base; nucleotides outside the gene matches: 10. The CDR3 covers 17 residues.

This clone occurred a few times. The DNA of the CDR3 is TGTGCCAGCAGCCGCGCCAGATTTACAGGGGGGGTTAGCACAGATACGCAGTATTTT. Protein product: CASSRARFTGGVSTDTQYF. The V and J genes are TRBV4-2 and TRBJ2-3; tentatively, D is TRBD1 (8 bases). Trimming shortened V by 4 bases and J by 0 bases, and 23 bases separated the two germline ends. The CDR3 is 19 amino acids. Germline lookup yields CDR1 LGHNA and CDR2 YNFKEQ.

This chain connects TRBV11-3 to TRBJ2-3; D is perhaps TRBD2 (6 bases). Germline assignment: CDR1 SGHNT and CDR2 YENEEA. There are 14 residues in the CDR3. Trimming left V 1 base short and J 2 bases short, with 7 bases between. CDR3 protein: CASSLGTTTDTQYF. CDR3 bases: TGTGCCAGCAGCTTAGGGACTACCACAGATACGCAGTATTTT.

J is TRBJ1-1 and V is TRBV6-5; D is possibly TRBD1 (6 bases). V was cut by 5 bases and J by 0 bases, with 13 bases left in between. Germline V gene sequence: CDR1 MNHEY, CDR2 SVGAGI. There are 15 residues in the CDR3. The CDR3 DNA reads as TGTGCCAGCAGTCCACAGGGAGCCGTGAACACTGAAGCTTTCTTT. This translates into CASSPQGAVNTEAFF.

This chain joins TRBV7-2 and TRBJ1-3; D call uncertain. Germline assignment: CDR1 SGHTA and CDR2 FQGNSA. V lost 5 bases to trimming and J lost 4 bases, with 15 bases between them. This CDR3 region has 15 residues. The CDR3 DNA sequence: TGTGCCAGCAGCCCCAAGAGAGGGTCGGGAAACACCATATATTTT. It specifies CASSPKRGSGNTIYF. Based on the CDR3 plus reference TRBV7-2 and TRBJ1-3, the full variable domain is GAGVSQSPSNKVTEKGKDVELRCDPISGHTALYWYRQSLGQGLEFLIYFQGNSAPDKSGLPSDRFSAERTGGSVSTLTIQRTQQEDSAVYLCASSPKRGSGNTIYFGEGSWLTVV.

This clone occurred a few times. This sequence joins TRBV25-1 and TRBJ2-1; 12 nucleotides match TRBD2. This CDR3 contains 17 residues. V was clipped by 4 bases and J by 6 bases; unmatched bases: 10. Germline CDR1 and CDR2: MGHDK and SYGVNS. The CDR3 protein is CASSAHPSGGGVNEQFF. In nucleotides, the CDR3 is TGTGCCAGCAGTGCCCACCCTAGCGGGGGGGGAGTCAATGAGCAGTTCTTC.

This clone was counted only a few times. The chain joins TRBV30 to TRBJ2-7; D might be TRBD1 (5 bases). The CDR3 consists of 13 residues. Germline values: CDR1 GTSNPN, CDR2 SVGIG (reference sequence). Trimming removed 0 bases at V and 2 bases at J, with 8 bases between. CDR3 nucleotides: TGTGCCTGGAGTGTAGGGGCTACCTACGAGCAGTACTTC. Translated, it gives CAWSVGATYEQYF. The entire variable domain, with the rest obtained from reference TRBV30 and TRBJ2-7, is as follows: SQTIHQWPATLVQPVGSPLSLECTVEGTSNPNLYWYRQAAGRGLQLLFYSVGIGQISSEVPQNLSASRPQDRQFILSSKKLLLSDSGFYLCAWSVGATYEQYFGPGTRLTVT.

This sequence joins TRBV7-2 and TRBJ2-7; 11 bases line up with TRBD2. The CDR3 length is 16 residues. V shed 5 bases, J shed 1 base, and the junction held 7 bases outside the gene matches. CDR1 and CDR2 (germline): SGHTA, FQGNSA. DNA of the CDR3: TGTGCCAGCAGCCTATCTGGGACTAGCGGATCCTACGAGCAGTACTTC. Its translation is CASSLSGTSGSYEQYF. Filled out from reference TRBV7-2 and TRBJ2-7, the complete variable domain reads GAGVSQSPSNKVTEKGKDVELRCDPISGHTALYWYRQSLGQGLEFLIYFQGNSAPDKSGLPSDRFSAERTGGSVSTLTIQRTQQEDSAVYLCASSLSGTSGSYEQYFGPGTRLTVT.

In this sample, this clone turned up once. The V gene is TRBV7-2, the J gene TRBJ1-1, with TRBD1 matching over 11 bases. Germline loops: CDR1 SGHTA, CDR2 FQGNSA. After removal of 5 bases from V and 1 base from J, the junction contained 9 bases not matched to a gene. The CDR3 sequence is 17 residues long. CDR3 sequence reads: CASSPRDRGIGNTEAFF. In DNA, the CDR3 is TGTGCCAGCAGCCCCCGGGACAGGGGGATCGGGAACACTGAAGCTTTCTTT. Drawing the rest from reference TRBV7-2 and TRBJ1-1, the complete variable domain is GAGVSQSPSNKVTEKGKDVELRCDPISGHTALYWYRQSLGQGLEFLIYFQGNSAPDKSGLPSDRFSAERTGGSVSTLTIQRTQQEDSAVYLCASSPRDRGIGNTEAFFGQGTRLTVV.

The chain's CDR3 is CASKVLAEALYEQFF. The CDR3 DNA reads as TGTGCCAGCAAAGTACTAGCGGAAGCTTTATATGAGCAGTTCTTC. The chain carries TRBV6-1 and TRBJ2-1, with 8 bases identical to TRBD2. The CDR3 sequence is 15 residues long. J gave up 8 bases and V 7 bases, and 13 bases lay outside the gene matches. Per germline, CDR1 MNHNS and CDR2 SASEGT.

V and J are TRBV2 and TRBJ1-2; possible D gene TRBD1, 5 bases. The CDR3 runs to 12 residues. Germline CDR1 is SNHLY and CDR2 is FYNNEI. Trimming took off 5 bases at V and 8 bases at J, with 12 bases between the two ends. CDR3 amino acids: CASSSGWRGYTF. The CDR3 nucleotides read TGTGCCAGCAGTTCAGGGTGGCGGGGCTACACCTTC.

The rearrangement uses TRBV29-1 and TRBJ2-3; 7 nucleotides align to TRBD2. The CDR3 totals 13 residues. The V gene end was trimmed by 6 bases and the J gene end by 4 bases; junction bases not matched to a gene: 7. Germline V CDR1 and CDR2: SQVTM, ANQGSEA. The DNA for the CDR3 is TGCAGCGTCTCCAGCGGGACCCCAGATACGCAGTATTTT. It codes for CSVSSGTPDTQYF.

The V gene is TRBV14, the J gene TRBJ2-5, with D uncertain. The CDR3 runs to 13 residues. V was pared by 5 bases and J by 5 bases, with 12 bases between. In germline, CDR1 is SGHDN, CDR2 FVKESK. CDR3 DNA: TGTGCCAGCAGCTTCTTAATTACTGAGACCCAGTACTTC. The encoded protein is CASSFLITETQYF.

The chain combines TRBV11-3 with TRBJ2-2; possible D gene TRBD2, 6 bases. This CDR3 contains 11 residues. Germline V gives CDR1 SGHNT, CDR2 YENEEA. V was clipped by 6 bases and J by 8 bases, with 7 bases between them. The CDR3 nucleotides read TGTGCCAGCAGGGGGGGAGGGGAGCTGTTTTTT. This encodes CASRGGGELFF.

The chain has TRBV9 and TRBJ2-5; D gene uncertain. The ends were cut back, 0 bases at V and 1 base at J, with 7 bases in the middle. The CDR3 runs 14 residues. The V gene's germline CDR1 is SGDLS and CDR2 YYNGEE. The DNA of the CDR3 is TGTGCCAGCAGCGTAGGGCCCTCCCAAGAGACCCAGTACTTC. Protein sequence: CASSVGPSQETQYF.

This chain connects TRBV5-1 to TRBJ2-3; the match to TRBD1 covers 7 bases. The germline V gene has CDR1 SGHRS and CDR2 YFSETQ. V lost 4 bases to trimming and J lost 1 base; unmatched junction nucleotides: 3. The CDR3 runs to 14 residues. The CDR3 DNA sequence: TGCGCCAGCAGCACCCAGGGGGGCACAGATACGCAGTATTTT. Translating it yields CASSTQGGTDTQYF.

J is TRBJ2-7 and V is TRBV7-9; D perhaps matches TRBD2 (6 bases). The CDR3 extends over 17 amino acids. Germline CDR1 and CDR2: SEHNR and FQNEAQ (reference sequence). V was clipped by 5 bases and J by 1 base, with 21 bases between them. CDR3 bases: TGTGCCAGCAGCCCAGGGTGGGGCGGGACCGATTCCTACGAGCAGTACTTC. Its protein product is CASSPGWGGTDSYEQYF.

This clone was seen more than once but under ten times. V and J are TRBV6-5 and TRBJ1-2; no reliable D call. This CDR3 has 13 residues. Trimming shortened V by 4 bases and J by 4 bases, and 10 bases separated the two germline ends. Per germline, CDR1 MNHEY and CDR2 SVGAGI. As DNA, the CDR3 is TGTGCCAGCAGTTTAGAGGGAGGCTATGGCTACACCTTC. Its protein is CASSLEGGYGYTF.

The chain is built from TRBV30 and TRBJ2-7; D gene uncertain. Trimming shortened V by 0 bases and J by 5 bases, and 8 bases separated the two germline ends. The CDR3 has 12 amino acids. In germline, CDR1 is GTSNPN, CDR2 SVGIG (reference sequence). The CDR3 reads CAWSVSFDEQYF. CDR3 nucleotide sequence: TGTGCCTGGAGTGTGAGTTTCGACGAGCAGTACTTC.

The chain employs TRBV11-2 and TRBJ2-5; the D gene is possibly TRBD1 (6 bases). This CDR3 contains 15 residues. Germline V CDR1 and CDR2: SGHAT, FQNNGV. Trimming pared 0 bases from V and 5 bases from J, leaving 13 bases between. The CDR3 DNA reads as TGTGCCAGCAGCTTAGAGATGGGGGCGCGGGAGACCCAGTACTTC. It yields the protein CASSLEMGARETQYF.

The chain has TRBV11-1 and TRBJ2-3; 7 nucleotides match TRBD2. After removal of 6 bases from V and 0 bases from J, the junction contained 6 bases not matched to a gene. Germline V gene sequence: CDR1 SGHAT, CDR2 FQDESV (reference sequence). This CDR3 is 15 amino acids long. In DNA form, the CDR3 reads TGTGCCAGCAGATCCGGGACTACGAGCACAGATACGCAGTATTTT. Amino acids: CASRSGTTSTDTQYF.

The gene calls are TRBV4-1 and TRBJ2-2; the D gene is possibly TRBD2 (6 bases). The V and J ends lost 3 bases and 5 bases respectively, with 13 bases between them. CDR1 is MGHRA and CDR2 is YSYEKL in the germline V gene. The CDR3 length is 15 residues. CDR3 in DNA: TGCGCCAGCAGCCAGTGGAGTGGGGGGACCGGGGAGCTGTTTTTT. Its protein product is CASSQWSGGTGELFF.

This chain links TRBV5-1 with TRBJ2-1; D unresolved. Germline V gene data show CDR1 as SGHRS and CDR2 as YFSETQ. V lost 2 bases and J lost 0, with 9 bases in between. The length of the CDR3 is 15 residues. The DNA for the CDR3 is TGCGCCAGCAGCTTCGTCTCCAGCTCCTACAATGAGCAGTTCTTC. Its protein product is CASSFVSSSYNEQFF.

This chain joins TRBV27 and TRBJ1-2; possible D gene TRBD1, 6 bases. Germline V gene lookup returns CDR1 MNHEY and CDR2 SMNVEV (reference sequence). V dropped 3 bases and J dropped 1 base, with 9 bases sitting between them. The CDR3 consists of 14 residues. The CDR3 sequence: CASSFGTFNYGYTF. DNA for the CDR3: TGTGCCAGCAGTTTTGGGACATTTAACTATGGCTACACCTTC.

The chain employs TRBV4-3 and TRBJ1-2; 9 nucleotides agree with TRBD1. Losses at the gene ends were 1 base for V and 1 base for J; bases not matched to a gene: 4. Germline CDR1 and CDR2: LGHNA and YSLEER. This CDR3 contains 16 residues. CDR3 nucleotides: TGCGCCAGCAGCCAAGCAGGGACAGGGATTAACTATGGCTACACCTTC. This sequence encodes CASSQAGTGINYGYTF.

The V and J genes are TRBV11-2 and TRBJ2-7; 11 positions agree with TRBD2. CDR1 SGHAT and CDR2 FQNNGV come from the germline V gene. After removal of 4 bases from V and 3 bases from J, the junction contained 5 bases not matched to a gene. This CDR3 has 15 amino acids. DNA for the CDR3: TGTGCCAGCAGCTGGGGGACTAGCGGAGACTACGAGCAGTACTTC. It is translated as CASSWGTSGDYEQYF.

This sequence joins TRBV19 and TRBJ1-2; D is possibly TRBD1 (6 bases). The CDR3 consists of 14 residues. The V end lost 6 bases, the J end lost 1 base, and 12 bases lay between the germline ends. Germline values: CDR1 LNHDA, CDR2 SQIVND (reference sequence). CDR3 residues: CASSLSGVNYGYTF. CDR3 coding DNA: TGTGCCAGTAGCCTTTCAGGGGTTAACTATGGCTACACCTTC. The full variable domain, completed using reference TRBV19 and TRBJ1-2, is DGGITQSPKYLFRKEGQNVTLSCEQNLNHDAMYWYRQDPGQGLRLIYYSQIVNDFQKGDIAEGYSVSREKKESFPLTVTSAQKNPTAFYLCASSLSGVNYGYTFGSGTRLTVV.